This T cell receptor (beta chain) is from a study of T-cell reconstitution after alpha-beta-depleted transplantation in children. Library preparation (for TCRbeta) was performed with unique molecular identifiers. TCRdb passed the PCR reads through MiXCR, listing each CDR3 protein once. The repertoire holds about 400,000 distinct CDR3 sequences, with over 20% as singletons. This TCR was recovered from a human donor who donated a stem cell graft to a child with acute myeloid leukemia. The source material was PBMCs from the stem cell graft donor, sampled from the stem cell graft.

The chain's CDR3 is CASSFYRAQETQYF. CDR3 sequence (DNA): TGCGCCAGCAGCTTTTACAGAGCCCAAGAGACCCAGTACTTC. V usage is TRBV5-1 and J usage is TRBJ2-5; D gene uncertain. V was pared by 2 bases and J by 1 base, with 9 bases between. This CDR3 is 14 amino acids long. Germline V gene data show CDR1 as SGHRS and CDR2 as YFSETQ.